One and the same sample provided the 9 T cell receptor beta chains below, sequenced in a study of CD8 T cells in ankylosing spondylitis. TCRdb fed the 5' RACE reads into MiXCR, producing one record per CDR3 protein. The table shows roughly 190,000 distinct CDR3 sequences, with roughly 13% occurring only once. The sample taken for sequencing was blood, either unsorted or a sorted T cell fraction (not recorded which). The receptors here all came from a male donor with ankylosing spondylitis or in good health (not recorded which).

This clonotype was observed a few times. The chain links TRBV6-1 to TRBJ1-1; weak D call: TRBD1 (6 bases). Germline loops: CDR1 MNHNS, CDR2 SASEGT. V lost 4 bases to trimming and J lost 2 bases, with 17 bases between them. There are 16 residues in the CDR3. CDR3 sequence reads: CASSGGGGILNTEAFF. The CDR3 coding sequence is TGTGCCAGCAGTGGGGGAGGGGGAATATTAAACACTGAAGCTTTCTTT.

This clonotype was detected many times. The chain has TRBV29-1 and TRBJ2-1; D is uncertain. The CDR3 covers 10 residues. V lost 4 bases, J lost 13 bases, and 11 bases lay in between. Germline loops: CDR1 SQVTM, CDR2 ANQGSEA. The CDR3 loop is CSVVDGPQFF. The CDR3 DNA reads as TGCAGCGTTGTGGACGGTCCCCAGTTCTTC.

This clonotype was observed a few times. The chain couples TRBV30 to TRBJ1-1, with D uncertain. This CDR3 has 11 amino acids. Deletions cut 4 bases from V and 1 base from J, with 4 bases between. Germline CDR1 and CDR2: GTSNPN and SVGIG (reference sequence). DNA for the CDR3: TGTGCCTGGATAGGGAACACTGAAGCTTTCTTT. Translating it yields CAWIGNTEAFF.

This clonotype appeared a few times. The chain joins TRBV29-1 to TRBJ1-3; TRBD1 is a possible D gene (5 bases). V was clipped by 1 base and J by 9 bases, with 10 bases between them. CDR1 is SQVTM, CDR2 ANQGSEA, per germline. The CDR3 runs to 12 residues. The CDR3 region is CSVEVGGGTIYF. CDR3 sequence (DNA): TGCAGCGTTGAAGTCGGGGGAGGCACCATATATTTT.

The chain joins TRBV11-2 to TRBJ2-4; 7 bases map to TRBD2. Germline assignment: CDR1 SGHAT and CDR2 FQNNGV. J gave up 7 bases and V 4 bases, and 4 bases lay outside the gene matches. The CDR3 spans 13 residues. As DNA, the CDR3 is TGTGCCAGCAGCTATGGGGGGGTGAACATTCAGTACTTC. This sequence encodes CASSYGGVNIQYF. The full variable domain, completed using reference TRBV11-2 and TRBJ2-4, is EAGVAQSPRYKIIEKRQSVAFWCNPISGHATLYWYQQILGQGPKLLIQFQNNGVVDDSQLPKDRFSAERLKGVDSTLKIQPAKLEDSAVYLCASSYGGVNIQYFGAGTRLSVL.

The sample holds a few counts of this clonotype. V is TRBV30 and J is TRBJ2-7; no reliable D call. The CDR3 has 16 residues. Trimming removed 1 base at V and 2 bases at J, with 18 bases between. Germline values: CDR1 GTSNPN, CDR2 SVGIG (reference sequence). The CDR3 sequence: CAWSDDHLVEPYEQYF. The CDR3 DNA reads as TGTGCCTGGAGTGATGATCACCTCGTCGAGCCCTACGAGCAGTACTTC.

The V and J genes are TRBV27 and TRBJ2-1; possibly TRBD1 for D (7 bases). This CDR3 spans 16 amino acids. V dropped 2 bases and J dropped 7 bases, with 18 bases sitting between them. Germline V gives CDR1 MNHEY, CDR2 SMNVEV (reference sequence). In DNA, the CDR3 is TGTGCCAGCAGTTTAAAGGCAGGGGGGTGGCTAAATGAGCAGTTCTTC. Translating gives CASSLKAGGWLNEQFF.

This chain joins TRBV7-9 and TRBJ2-2, with 7 positions matching TRBD1. Germline-derived CDR1 and CDR2 are SEHNR and FQNEAQ (reference sequence). The J segment lost 6 bases and the V segment lost 4 bases, leaving 5 bases of the junction unmatched. The CDR3 has 14 amino acids. The CDR3 is CASSSSTGAGELFF. The CDR3, as DNA: TGTGCCAGCAGCTCGAGCACAGGGGCCGGGGAGCTGTTTTTT.

This clonotype came up a few times. The chain employs TRBV4-2 and TRBJ2-5; TRBD2 matches at 13 bases. Unmatched junction bases numbered 2, after V lost 0 bases and J lost 4 bases. The CDR3 totals 16 residues. Looked up from germline, CDR1 is LGHNA and CDR2 is YNFKEQ. CDR3 sequence (DNA): TGTGCCAGCAGCCAAGAACGACTAGCGGGAGGAGAGACCCAGTACTTC. Its protein product is CASSQERLAGGETQYF.